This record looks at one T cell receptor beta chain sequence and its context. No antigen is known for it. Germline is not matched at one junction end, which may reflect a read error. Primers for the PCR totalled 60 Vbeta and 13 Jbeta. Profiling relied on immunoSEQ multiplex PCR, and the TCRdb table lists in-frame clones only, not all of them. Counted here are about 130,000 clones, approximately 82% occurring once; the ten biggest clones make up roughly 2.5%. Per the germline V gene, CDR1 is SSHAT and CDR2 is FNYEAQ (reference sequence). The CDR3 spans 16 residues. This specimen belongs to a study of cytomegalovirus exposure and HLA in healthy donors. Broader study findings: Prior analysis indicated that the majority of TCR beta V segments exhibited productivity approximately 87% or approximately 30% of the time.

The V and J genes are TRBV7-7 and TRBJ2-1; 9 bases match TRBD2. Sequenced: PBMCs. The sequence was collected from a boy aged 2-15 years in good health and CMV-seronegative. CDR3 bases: TGTGCTAGCAGCTTAGATGGCGGGGGGGCGTACAATGAGCAGTTCTTC. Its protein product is CASSLDGGGAYNEQFF. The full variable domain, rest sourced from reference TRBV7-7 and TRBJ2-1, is GAGVSQSPRYKVTKRGQDVTLRCDPISSHATLYWYQQALGQGPEFLTYFNYEAQPDKSGLPSDRFSAERPEGSISTLTIQRTEQRDSAMYRCASSLDGGGAYNEQFFGPGTRLTVL.